This T cell receptor beta chain was retrieved from a study of read filtering for tumor transcriptome and immune sequencing. Study at large: Among patients, approximately 17 were male and approximately 15 female, aged about 40 to 90 (mean about 69). Transcriptome libraries were built from DNase-treated RNA. Study-wide results and limits: This fraction held mixed bone marrow immune cells after CD138-negative sorting. Dropping single-read clonotypes raised IR-seq and RNA-seq shared-clonotype correlation.

Per the germline V gene, CDR1 is LNHNV and CDR2 is YYDKDF (reference sequence). Trimming took 9 bases from V and 1 from J; bases not matched to a gene: 11. The CDR3 spans 16 residues. The library was built from 400 ng RNA with molecular barcoded adaptors for alpha/delta and beta/gamma chains. TCRdb redid the calling of the reads with MiXCR, one entry per CDR3 protein. The table includes 100,000 to 150,000 distinct CDR3 sequences, roughly 13% detected once. This clonotype was detected ten times or more. Its antigen is as yet unknown. The sequence was collected from a donor at least 40 years old with multiple myeloma. The rearrangement links TRBV15 to TRBJ2-2, with TRBD2 matching 7 bases. The sequenced sample consisted of a population of CD138-negative cells sorted from bone marrow. The CDR3 DNA follows: TGTGCCACTCGTCAATCAGGGAGGGGGAACACCGGGGAGCTGTTTTTT. Residues: CATRQSGRGNTGELFF.